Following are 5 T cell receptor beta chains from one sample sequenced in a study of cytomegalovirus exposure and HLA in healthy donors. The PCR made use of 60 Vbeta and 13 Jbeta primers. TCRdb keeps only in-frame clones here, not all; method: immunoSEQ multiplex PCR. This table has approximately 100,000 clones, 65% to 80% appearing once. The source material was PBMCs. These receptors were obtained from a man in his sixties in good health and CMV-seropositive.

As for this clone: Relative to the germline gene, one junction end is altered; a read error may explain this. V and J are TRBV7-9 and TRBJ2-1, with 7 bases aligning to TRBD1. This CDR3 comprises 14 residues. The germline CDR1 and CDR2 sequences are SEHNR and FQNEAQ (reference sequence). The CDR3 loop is CSSSIDRDGDEQFF. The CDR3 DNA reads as TGTTCCAGCAGCATAGACAGGGATGGTGATGAGCAGTTCTTC.

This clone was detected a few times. The CDR3 nucleotides are TGCGCCAGCAGCCCAACTACGGGGGTCTCCTACGAGCAGTACTTC. Residues: CASSPTTGVSYEQYF. The chain combines TRBV4-1 with TRBJ2-7; tentative D call: TRBD2 (6 bases). The CDR3 runs to 15 residues. Germline lookup yields CDR1 MGHRA and CDR2 YSYEKL. Trimming cost V 4 bases and J 0 bases, with 13 bases left between them.

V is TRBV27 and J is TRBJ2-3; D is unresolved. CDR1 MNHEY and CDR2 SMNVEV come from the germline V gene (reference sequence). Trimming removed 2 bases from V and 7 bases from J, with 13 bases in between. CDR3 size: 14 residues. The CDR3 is CASSLRLSYYTQYF. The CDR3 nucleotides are TGTGCCAGCAGTTTACGGTTGAGCTACTATACGCAGTATTTT.

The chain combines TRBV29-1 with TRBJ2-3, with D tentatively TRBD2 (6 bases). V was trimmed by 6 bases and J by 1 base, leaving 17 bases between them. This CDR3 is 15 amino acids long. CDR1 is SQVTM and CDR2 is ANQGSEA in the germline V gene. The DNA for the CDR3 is TGCAGCGTGGGTATTTCGGGGGTAGGCACAGATACGCAGTATTTT. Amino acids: CSVGISGVGTDTQYF.

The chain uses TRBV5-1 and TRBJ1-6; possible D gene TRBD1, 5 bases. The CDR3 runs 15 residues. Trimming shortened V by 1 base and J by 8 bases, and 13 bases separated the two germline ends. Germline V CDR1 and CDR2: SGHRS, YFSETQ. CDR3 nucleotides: TGCGCCAGCAGCTTGTTAGGGGCGCGAGATTCACCCCTCCACTTT. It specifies CASSLLGARDSPLHF.